This T cell receptor (beta chain) was found in a study of T cells expressing NK-cell markers. Study summary: The TCR beta repertoires were obtained from sorted CD3+CD56+NKG2C+, CD3+CD56+NKG2C- and CD3+CD56-NKG2C+ T cells.

UMIs were included in TCR beta cDNA generated by 5'RACE template switching. TCRdb reprocessed the 5' RACE reads and reports one entry per CDR3 protein, with no DNA. This sample contains 400,000 to 500,000 distinct CDR3 sequences. CDR1 is SGHVS, CDR2 FNYEAQ, per germline. This CDR3 comprises 12 residues. Sequenced input: blood T cells: a sorted CD56 or NKG2C T cell subset, CD4+ or CD8+ T cells, or bulk PBMC T cells (not recorded which). The sequence derives from a woman aged 18 to 75 in good health. The rearrangement joins TRBV7-6 to TRBJ2-5. Here the CDR3 reads CASSLGRENQYF.